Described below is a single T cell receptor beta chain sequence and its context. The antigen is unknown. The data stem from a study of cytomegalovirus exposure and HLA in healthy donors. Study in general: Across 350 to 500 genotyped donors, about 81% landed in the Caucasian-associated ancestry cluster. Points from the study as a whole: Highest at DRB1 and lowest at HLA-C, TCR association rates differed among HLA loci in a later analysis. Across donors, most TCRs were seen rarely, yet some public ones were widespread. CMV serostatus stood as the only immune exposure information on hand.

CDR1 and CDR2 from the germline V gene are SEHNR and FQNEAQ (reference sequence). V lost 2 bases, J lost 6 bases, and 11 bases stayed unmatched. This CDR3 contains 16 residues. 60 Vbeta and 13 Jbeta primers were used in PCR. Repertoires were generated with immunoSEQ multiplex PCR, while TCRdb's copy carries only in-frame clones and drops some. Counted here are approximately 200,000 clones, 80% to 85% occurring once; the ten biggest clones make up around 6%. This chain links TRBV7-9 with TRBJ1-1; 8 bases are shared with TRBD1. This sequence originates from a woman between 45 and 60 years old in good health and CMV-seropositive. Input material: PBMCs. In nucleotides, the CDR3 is TGTGCCAGCAGCTTACTACAGGGGGTGTTTGGAGCTGAAGCTTTCTTT. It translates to CASSLLQGVFGAEAFF.